A selection of T cell receptor beta chains follows, all from one sample in a study of OX40 agonist ivuxolimab in advanced cancers. Produced via immunoSEQ multiplex PCR; TCRdb's table is partial and in-frame only. Of roughly 50,000 clones in the sample, less than 95% were seen once. Sequencing used CD4+ or CD8+ T cells sorted from blood, obtained in a trial of the OX40 agonist ivuxolimab. The receptors shown here come from an adult with an advanced solid tumor such as melanoma, head and neck, liver or kidney cancer. Each CDR3 is given with its conserved first and last residue. The D gene is left open where the match is weak. Not every row has a clone size; where given, it reads once, few, many or a size class.

J gene | clone size | D gene | V gene | CDR3 DNA | CDR3 protein
TRBJ1-3 | . | . | TRBV11-2 | TGTGCCAGCAGCTTATTTTCTAGCCAGGGAACATCTGGAAACACCATATATTTT | CASSLFSSQGTSGNTIYF
TRBJ1-5 | . | . | TRBV19 | TGTGCCAGTAGTATAGTAGGGAATCAGCCCCAGCATTTT | CASSIVGNQPQHF
TRBJ2-1 | once | . | TRBV19 | TGTGCCAGTAGTATAATTTCGGGCGGCAGAACCTACAATGAGCAGTTCTTC | CASSIISGGRTYNEQFF
TRBJ1-5 | . | . | TRBV5-8 | TGTGCCAGCAGCCCGTCACGGGTTATGAGCAATCAGCCCCAGCATTTT | CASSPSRVMSNQPQHF
TRBJ2-7 | . | . | TRBV19 | TGTGCCAGTAGTATATCACAGGCCTACGAGCAGTACTTC | CASSISQAYEQYF
TRBJ1-5 | . | TRBD1 | TRBV5-6 | TGTGCCAGCACCCTCGGACAGGGCAATCAGCCCCAGCATTTT | CASTLGQGNQPQHF
TRBJ1-2 | . | . | TRBV30 | TGTGCCTGGAGTCCCCAGAACTATGGCTACACCTTC | CAWSPQNYGYTF
TRBJ2-6 | . | . | TRBV2 | TGTGCCAGCAGTGATTGGGGGGGCACCACTGGGGCCAACGTCCTGACTTTC | CASSDWGGTTGANVLTF
TRBJ1-1 | . | . | TRBV6-6 | TGTGCCAGCAGTTACACCCATCCTGAAGCTTTCTTT | CASSYTHPEAFF
TRBJ2-3 | . | . | TRBV10-3 | TGTGCCGCCTCGACTGAGATAAGCACAGATACGCAGTATTTT | CAASTEISTDTQYF
TRBJ2-7 | . | TRBD1 | TRBV4-1 | TGCGCCAGCAGCCAAGAATCGGGACAGCTTTCCTACGAGCAGTACTTC | CASSQESGQLSYEQYF
TRBJ1-6 | . | . | TRBV6-7 | TGTGCGTTAAACTTCCCAACGGGGGGAATCCATAATTCACCCCTCCACTTT | CALNFPTGGIHNSPLHF
TRBJ1-2 | few | TRBD1 | TRBV29-1 | TGCAGCGCCGAGGGACAGAGCTATGGCTACACCTTC | CSAEGQSYGYTF
TRBJ2-1 | . | TRBD2 | TRBV6-1 | TGTGCCAGCAGTGTAATGGGACTAGCGGGGGGCTACAGTGGCAATGAGCAGTTCTTC | CASSVMGLAGGYSGNEQFF
TRBJ1-1 | . | TRBD1 | TRBV27 | TGTGCCAGCATTCCTACCACAGGGGTAGGGACTGAAGCTTTCTTT | CASIPTTGVGTEAFF
TRBJ2-1 | . | TRBD2 | TRBV4-1 | TGCGCCAGCAGCCCTAGCGGGAGCGGGGGGTCCAGCTCCTACAATGAGCAGTTCTTC | CASSPSGSGGSSSYNEQFF
TRBJ2-5 | . | . | TRBV27 | TGTGCCAGCAGTTTATCGTTGTCAGAGACCCAGTACTTC | CASSLSLSETQYF
TRBJ2-2 | once | TRBD2 | TRBV10-3 | TGTGCCATCAGTGAGCTAGCGGGAGTGTACACCGGGGAGCTGTTTTTT | CAISELAGVYTGELFF
TRBJ2-7 | . | TRBD1 | TRBV27 | TGTGCCAGCAGTTTAGGGGACAGAGCCTACGAGCAGTACTTC | CASSLGDRAYEQYF
TRBJ1-6 | few | . | TRBV4-3 | TGCGCCAGCAGCCAAGACAGGCAGGGAAATTCACCCCTCCACTTT | CASSQDRQGNSPLHF
TRBJ2-2 | . | TRBD2 | TRBV25-1 | TGTGCCAGCAGTGAAGTAGCGGGAGACACCGGGGAGCTGTTTTTT | CASSEVAGDTGELFF
TRBJ2-7 | . | TRBD2 | TRBV7-3 | TGTGCCAGCAACCAGACTAGCGGGCCTTCCTACGAGCAGTACTTC | CASNQTSGPSYEQYF
TRBJ2-1 | . | . | TRBV5-4 | TGTGCCAGCAGCTTGAATGAAAGGAGTACGACCTACAATGAGCAGTTCTTC | CASSLNERSTTYNEQFF
TRBJ2-7 | . | . | TRBV2 | TGTGCCAGCAGACAGAGCTACGAGCAGTACTTC | CASRQSYEQYF
TRBJ2-1 | once | TRBD1 | TRBV7-2 | TGTGCCAGCAGCCCCGTGGCAGGGGGAAATGAGCAGTTCTTC | CASSPVAGGNEQFF
TRBJ1-2 | . | . | TRBV5-6 | TGTGCCAGCAGCTTAGGGGTCGGGGACACCTATGGCTACACCTTC | CASSLGVGDTYGYTF
TRBJ2-7 | . | TRBD2 | TRBV7-2 | TGTGCCAGCAGCTTCGGACTAGGTTTCGAGCAGTACTTC | CASSFGLGFEQYF
TRBJ2-2 | . | . | TRBV13 | TGTGCCAGCAGCTTACCCCCTCCCGGGGAGCTGTTTTTT | CASSLPPPGELFF
TRBJ2-1 | . | . | TRBV7-3 | TGTGCCAGCAGCCTCGACTCTAGCTCCTACAATGAGCAGTTCTTC | CASSLDSSSYNEQFF
TRBJ2-1 | . | TRBD2 | TRBV19 | TGTGCCAGTAGTGACTCTAGCGGGGGGACCTTCTACAATGAGCAGTTCTTC | CASSDSSGGTFYNEQFF
TRBJ1-5 | . | . | TRBV1 | TGCACCAGCAGCCATGACCGGGACTTTAGCAATCAGCCCCAGCATTTT | CTSSHDRDFSNQPQHF
TRBJ2-2 | . | . | TRBV27 | TGTGCCAGCAGTTTACTTAACACCGGGGAGCTGTTTTTT | CASSLLNTGELFF
TRBJ2-3 | . | TRBD1 | TRBV6-1 | TGTGCCAGCAGTGAAGCGTCAGGGGGAATGGATACGCAGTATTTT | CASSEASGGMDTQYF
TRBJ2-7 | few | . | TRBV27 | TGTGCCAGCAGGACATATCGGGGCTACGAGCAGTACTTC | CASRTYRGYEQYF
TRBJ1-1 | . | . | TRBV28 | TGTGCCAGCCGTATTGGGACACTCATGAACACTGAAGCTTTCTTT | CASRIGTLMNTEAFF
TRBJ2-1 | . | . | TRBV4-2 | TGTGCCAGCAGCTCAAGGGGCTCCCCGAGCTCCTACAATGAGCAGTTCTTC | CASSSRGSPSSYNEQFF
TRBJ2-2 | once | . | TRBV18 | TGTGCCAGCTCGCTAGAAGACACCGGAGACACCGGGGAGCTGTTTTTT | CASSLEDTGDTGELFF
TRBJ2-1 | . | . | TRBV19 | TGTGCCAGTAGTATAGTGGGGGACCCAGAGCAGTTCTTC | CASSIVGDPEQFF
TRBJ2-5 | . | . | TRBV13 | TGTGCCAGCAGCTCCCAAATAGGACAGCAAGAGACCCAGTACTTC | CASSSQIGQQETQYF
TRBJ2-1 | once | TRBD1 | TRBV27 | TGTGCCAGCAGTACCAACCGGGACAGGGGGTCCTACAATGAGCAGTTCTTC | CASSTNRDRGSYNEQFF
TRBJ1-5 | . | . | TRBV7-6 | TGTGCCAGCAGCATGGGGTTAGGCAATCAGCCCCAGCATTTT | CASSMGLGNQPQHF
TRBJ1-2 | . | . | TRBV7-3 | TGTGCCAGCAGCTCAGAGGACAGTTATGGCTACACCTTC | CASSSEDSYGYTF
TRBJ2-3 | . | . | TRBV9 | TGTGCCAGCAGCCCTCCGGAGACAGATACGCAGTATTTT | CASSPPETDTQYF
TRBJ1-1 | . | . | TRBV14 | TGTGCCAGCAGCCGCCAAAGGAACACTGAAGCTTTCTTT | CASSRQRNTEAFF
TRBJ2-4 | . | TRBD2 | TRBV7-9 | TGTGCCAGCATCGTAGCGGGGAGGGAGTACTTC | CASIVAGREYF
TRBJ2-2 | . | . | TRBV7-9 | TGTGCCCACCCTCGACCAGGCACCGGGGAGCTGTTTTTT | CAHPRPGTGELFF
TRBJ1-3 | few | . | TRBV19 | TGTGCCAGCTTACCCGCACAGGGCTGGGGAAACACCATATATTTT | CASLPAQGWGNTIYF
TRBJ2-3 | . | TRBD2 | TRBV9 | TGTGCCAGCAGCGGAACTAGCGGAGTTAGCACAGATACGCAGTATTTT | CASSGTSGVSTDTQYF
TRBJ2-1 | . | TRBD1 | TRBV5-1 | TGCGCCAGCAGCCGACAGGGGAATAGTTCCTACAATGAGCAGTTCTTC | CASSRQGNSSYNEQFF
TRBJ2-1 | . | TRBD2 | TRBV19 | TGTGCCAGTAGTACTAGCGGATCCCTCTACAATGAGCAGTTCTTC | CASSTSGSLYNEQFF
TRBJ2-7 | . | . | TRBV10-1 | TGCGCCAGCAGTGGGAGGACGAGGCAGTACTTC | CASSGRTRQYF
TRBJ2-3 | . | . | TRBV7-8 | TGTGCCAGCAGCCTAGGGACAAGCACAGATACGCAGTATTTT | CASSLGTSTDTQYF